A single sample gave rise to the 21 T cell receptor beta chains below, sequenced in a study of cytomegalovirus exposure and HLA in healthy donors. The study ran its PCR with 60 Vbeta and 13 Jbeta primers. Method: immunoSEQ multiplex PCR; TCRdb's copy keeps in-frame clones and lacks some. The sample yields 150,000 to 200,000 clones, approximately 80% seen once. The material sequenced was PBMCs. The receptors come from a male donor in good health and CMV-seronegative.

The gene calls are TRBV5-6 and TRBJ2-7, with 10 bases aligning to TRBD1. V trimming: 0 bases; J trimming: 1 base; junction bases outside the gene matches: 1. CDR3 length equals 15 residues. From germline, CDR1 is SGHDT and CDR2 YYEEEE. The CDR3 nucleotides are TGTGCCAGCAGCTTGGGACAGGGGGCGTCCTACGAGCAGTACTTC. Residues: CASSLGQGASYEQYF.

The sample holds a few counts of this clone. The CDR3: CASSEPGAPLHF. DNA of the CDR3: TGCGCCAGCAGCGAACCGGGGGCACCCCTCCACTTT. The chain links TRBV5-1 to TRBJ1-6; tentatively, D is TRBD1 (5 bases). In germline, CDR1 is SGHRS, CDR2 YFSETQ. This CDR3 has 12 amino acids. V was clipped by 4 bases and J by 11 bases, with 10 bases between them.

The chain is built from TRBV9 and TRBJ2-7, with D possibly TRBD2 on 5 matching bases. The germline V gene encodes CDR1 SGDLS and CDR2 YYNGEE. The V gene lost 3 bases and the J gene lost 6 bases, with 16 bases spanning the gap. The CDR3 extends over 14 amino acids. The CDR3 DNA reads as TGTGCCAGCAGCGATCCTCGGGGAAACGGCGAGCAGTACTTC. Amino acid sequence: CASSDPRGNGEQYF. The complete variable domain, with remaining parts taken from reference TRBV9 and TRBJ2-7, reads DSGVTQTPKHLITATGQRVTLRCSPRSGDLSVYWYQQSLDQGLQFLIQYYNGEERAKGNILERFSAQQFPDLHSELNLSSLELGDSALYFCASSDPRGNGEQYFGPGTRLTVT.

This chain uses TRBV6-6 with TRBJ1-4, with D uncertain. The germline V gene encodes CDR1 MNHNY and CDR2 SVGAGI (reference sequence). V was cut by 7 bases and J by 0 bases, with 12 bases left in between. This CDR3 is 15 amino acids long. The CDR3 reads CASNHPPATNEKLFF. CDR3 DNA sequence: TGTGCCAGCAATCATCCCCCAGCAACTAATGAAAAACTGTTTTTT.

The genes are TRBV6-6 and TRBJ2-4; D is ambiguous. The germline gives CDR1 MNHNY, CDR2 SVGAGI (reference sequence). There are 15 residues in the CDR3. The V end lost 0 bases, the J end lost 4 bases, and 10 bases lay between the germline ends. CDR3 in amino acids: CASSYSYLEKNIQYF. The CDR3 DNA sequence: TGTGCCAGCAGTTACTCGTATCTGGAGAAAAACATTCAGTACTTC.

The chain recombines TRBV9 with TRBJ2-1; 11 positions agree with TRBD2. V gave up 3 bases and J gave up 5 bases; unmatched junction bases: 7. The CDR3 sequence is 16 residues long. Per the germline V gene, CDR1 is SGDLS and CDR2 is YYNGEE. CDR3 sequence reads: CASSGPGTSGNNEQFF. For the CDR3, the DNA is TGTGCCAGCAGCGGACCCGGGACTAGCGGAAACAATGAGCAGTTCTTC.

The rearrangement joins TRBV11-3 to TRBJ2-1; TRBD2 agrees at 13 bases. With 4 bases clipped from V and 0 bases from J, the junction kept 12 bases outside the gene matches. Germline V lookup: CDR1 SGHNT, CDR2 YENEEA. This CDR3 region has 20 residues. CDR3 region: CASSSNGLAGALSSYNEQFF. CDR3 DNA: TGTGCCAGCAGCTCCAACGGACTAGCGGGGGCTCTAAGCTCCTACAATGAGCAGTTCTTC. The variable domain in full, completed from reference TRBV11-3 and TRBJ2-1, reads EAGVVQSPRYKIIEKKQPVAFWCNPISGHNTLYWYLQNLGQGPELLIRYENEEAVDDSQLPKDRFSAERLKGVDSTLKIQPAELGDSAVYLCASSSNGLAGALSSYNEQFFGPGTRLTVL.

The rearrangement links TRBV5-1 to TRBJ1-2, with TRBD1 identical over 9 bases. Germline V lookup: CDR1 SGHRS, CDR2 YFSETQ. The V segment lost 5 bases and the J segment 4 bases; nucleotides outside the gene matches: 6. There are 14 residues in the CDR3. The CDR3 DNA reads as TGCGCCAGCAGGTCCGGGACAGGGACCTATGGCTACACCTTC. Its translation is CASRSGTGTYGYTF.

The chain carries TRBV7-9 and TRBJ2-1, with 8 positions matching TRBD1. After removal of 3 bases from V and 2 bases from J, the junction contained 9 bases not matched to a gene. This CDR3 is 17 amino acids long. In germline, CDR1 is SEHNR, CDR2 FQNEAQ (reference sequence). The CDR3 sequence: CASSFSPGQDPYNEQFF. The CDR3 DNA sequence: TGTGCCAGCAGCTTTAGTCCGGGACAGGATCCCTACAATGAGCAGTTCTTC.

As concerns this clone: This sample also contains other DNA sequences that code for the same CDR3. The V call is TRBV19, the J call TRBJ1-5, with D perhaps matching TRBD1 (6 bases). The CDR3 has 15 amino acids. Germline CDR1 reads LNHDA; CDR2 reads SQIVND (reference sequence). Trimming pared 1 base from V and 2 bases from J, leaving 9 bases between. The CDR3 reads CASSIVRGGNQPQHF. CDR3 bases: TGTGCCAGTAGTATAGTCAGGGGTGGCAATCAGCCCCAGCATTTT.

The chain has TRBV7-2 and TRBJ2-1, with 10 positions matching TRBD2. CDR3 length: 15 amino acids. V dropped 0 bases and J dropped 5; count of bases not matched to a gene: 1. Germline V lookup: CDR1 SGHTA, CDR2 FQGNSA. CDR3 DNA sequence: TGTGCCAGCAGCTTAGCAGCGGGGGGGCACAATGAGCAGTTCTTC. Translation: CASSLAAGGHNEQFF. Combining the CDR3 with reference TRBV7-2 and TRBJ2-1 gives the whole variable domain GAGVSQSPSNKVTEKGKDVELRCDPISGHTALYWYRQSLGQGLEFLIYFQGNSAPDKSGLPSDRFSAERTGGSVSTLTIQRTQQEDSAVYLCASSLAAGGHNEQFFGPGTRLTVL.

This sequence joins TRBV5-6 and TRBJ2-3; 7 nucleotides match TRBD2. This CDR3 contains 15 residues. With V trimmed by 2 bases and J by 4 bases, 7 bases remained unmatched. Looked up from germline, CDR1 is SGHDT and CDR2 is YYEEEE. For the CDR3, the DNA is TGTGCCAGCAGCTTTGGCGGGAGATTGGCAGATACGCAGTATTTT. It yields the protein CASSFGGRLADTQYF.

The chain uses TRBV19 and TRBJ2-2; unclear D gene. CDR1 and CDR2 (germline): LNHDA, SQIVND (reference sequence). The CDR3 runs 14 residues. V was pared by 4 bases and J by 1 base, with 7 bases between. CDR3 region: CASSKQQNTGELFF. Here the CDR3 DNA reads TGTGCCAGTAGTAAACAGCAGAACACCGGGGAGCTGTTTTTT.

The CDR3 DNA is TGTGCCAGCGAGACTCCGGAGATGAACACTGAAGCTTTCTTT. This encodes CASETPEMNTEAFF. The rearrangement links TRBV2 to TRBJ1-1; D gene ambiguous. The V gene lost 8 bases and the J gene lost 0 bases, with 13 bases spanning the gap. The V gene's germline CDR1 is SNHLY and CDR2 FYNNEI. The CDR3 extends over 14 amino acids. Together with reference TRBV2 and TRBJ1-1, the CDR3 gives the full variable domain: EPEVTQTPSHQVTQMGQEVILRCVPISNHLYFYWYRQILGQKVEFLVSFYNNEISEKSEIFDDQFSVERPDGSNFTLKIRSTKLEDSAMYFCASETPEMNTEAFFGQGTRLTVV.

The J gene is TRBJ2-7, the V gene TRBV5-5; weak D call: TRBD2 (6 bases). The CDR3 has 15 residues. Germline values: CDR1 SGHKS, CDR2 YYEKEE (reference sequence). V lost 5 bases to trimming and J lost 1 base, with 16 bases between them. CDR3 protein: CASSPRDFGSYEQYF. The CDR3 nucleotides are TGTGCCAGCAGTCCCCGGGACTTCGGATCCTACGAGCAGTACTTC.

This clone was counted only a few times. The CDR3 nucleotides read TGTGCCTGGACCCCCCACCTAGCGGGGAAAGGAGAGACCCAGTACTTC. As protein: CAWTPHLAGKGETQYF. This chain uses TRBV30 with TRBJ2-5, with 9 bases that match TRBD2. The CDR3 is made up of 16 amino acids. The germline CDR1 and CDR2 sequences are GTSNPN and SVGIG (reference sequence). Trimming removed 4 bases from V and 4 bases from J; junction bases left unmatched: 13.

The chain uses TRBV7-2 and TRBJ1-5; maybe TRBD1 (5 bases). V lost 5 bases and J lost 9, with 23 bases in between. Germline CDR1 reads SGHTA; CDR2 reads FQGNSA. The CDR3 length is 16 residues. CDR3 in DNA: TGTGCCAGCAGCCAAGATCGGGCGGGGGAGGGTCGGCCCCAGCATTTT. This translates into CASSQDRAGEGRPQHF.

The CDR3 nucleotides are TGCGCCAGCAGCCCCTCCCCAGGGCATGAGCAGTTCTTC. Its protein is CASSPSPGHEQFF. The chain is built from TRBV5-1 and TRBJ2-1; D perhaps matches TRBD1 (5 bases). Trimming cost V 4 bases and J 8 bases, with 13 bases left between them. The length of the CDR3 is 13 residues. Germline lookup yields CDR1 SGHRS and CDR2 YFSETQ.

This sequence joins TRBV5-1 and TRBJ2-5; a weak D match, TRBD2 (6 bases). Germline CDR1 and CDR2: SGHRS and YFSETQ. There are 15 residues in the CDR3. The V end lost 0 bases, the J end lost 2 bases, and 11 bases lay between the germline ends. For the CDR3, the DNA is TGCGCCAGCAGCTTGGTCCCTGGGGGGCAAGAGACCCAGTACTTC. This encodes CASSLVPGGQETQYF.

J is TRBJ1-5 and V is TRBV7-2; maybe TRBD1 (5 bases). Per the germline V gene, CDR1 is SGHTA and CDR2 is FQGNSA. Trimming shortened V by 3 bases and J by 6 bases, and 12 bases separated the two germline ends. This CDR3 comprises 14 residues. CDR3 amino acids: CASSFGQGGQPQHF. In DNA form, the CDR3 reads TGTGCCAGCAGCTTTGGGCAGGGTGGTCAGCCCCAGCATTTT. Looking up the rest from reference TRBV7-2 and TRBJ1-5 gives the full variable domain: GAGVSQSPSNKVTEKGKDVELRCDPISGHTALYWYRQSLGQGLEFLIYFQGNSAPDKSGLPSDRFSAERTGGSVSTLTIQRTQQEDSAVYLCASSFGQGGQPQHFGDGTRLSIL.

This chain joins TRBV7-9 and TRBJ2-3, with 7 bases aligning to TRBD2. With V trimmed by 2 bases and J by 0 bases, 5 bases remained unmatched. CDR3 length: 16 residues. Germline V gives CDR1 SEHNR, CDR2 FQNEAQ (reference sequence). The CDR3: CASSLRGSVSTDTQYF. The CDR3, as DNA: TGTGCCAGCAGCTTACGCGGGAGCGTGAGCACAGATACGCAGTATTTT. The variable domain in full, completed from reference TRBV7-9 and TRBJ2-3, reads DTGVSQNPRHKITKRGQNVTFRCDPISEHNRLYWYRQTLGQGPEFLTYFQNEAQLEKSRLLSDRFSAERPKGSFSTLEIQRTEQGDSAMYLCASSLRGSVSTDTQYFGPGTRLTVL.